One sample yielded the 12 T cell receptor beta chains listed below, sequenced in a study of blood T cell repertoires in COVID-19. Clones were sequenced by immunoSEQ multiplex PCR, and TCRdb holds only the in-frame ones, with some missing. The repertoire has 100,000 or so clones, 80% to 95% of them found once; the top ten carry under 7.5%. The sequencing sample was made of peripheral blood. These receptors came from a woman aged 55 to 70 with active COVID-19.

V is TRBV19 and J is TRBJ2-7; TRBD1 aligns across 8 bases. The CDR3 has 14 residues. Trimming removed 3 bases from V and 3 bases from J; junction bases left unmatched: 4. In germline, CDR1 is LNHDA, CDR2 SQIVND (reference sequence). This CDR3 is CASSIRDRYYEQYF. CDR3 DNA: TGTGCCAGTAGTATTAGGGACAGGTACTACGAGCAGTACTTC.

V and J are TRBV13 and TRBJ1-1; TRBD1 might be the D (6 bases). Germline CDR1 PRHDT, CDR2 FYEKMQ (reference sequence). The CDR3 spans 13 residues. Trimming removed 2 bases at V and 3 bases at J, with 7 bases between. This CDR3 reads CASSLRGYTEAFF. The CDR3 DNA reads TGTGCCAGCAGCTTAAGGGGGTACACTGAAGCTTTCTTT.

The chain combines TRBV7-9 with TRBJ2-1; a possible D gene is TRBD2 (6 bases). Germline V gene sequence: CDR1 SEHNR, CDR2 FQNEAQ (reference sequence). The ends were cut back, 3 bases at V and 10 bases at J, with 19 bases in the middle. CDR3 length: 15 residues. CDR3 coding DNA: TGTGCCAGCAGCTTTTTGGGAATAGCGGCACAGGAGCAGTTCTTC. It codes for CASSFLGIAAQEQFF.

The chain has TRBV5-1 and TRBJ2-1, with TRBD2 matching 15 bases. After removal of 0 bases from V and 0 bases from J, the junction contained 4 bases not matched to a gene. Germline V gene data show CDR1 as SGHRS and CDR2 as YFSETQ. CDR3 size: 19 residues. CDR3 sequence reads: CASSLAGLAGGNSYNEQFF. For the CDR3, the DNA is TGCGCCAGCAGCTTGGCGGGACTAGCGGGAGGAAACTCCTACAATGAGCAGTTCTTC.

The V gene is TRBV30, the J gene TRBJ2-3, with D hard to call. From germline, CDR1 is GTSNPN and CDR2 SVGIG (reference sequence). V lost 4 bases and J 0 bases, leaving 8 bases between the germline ends. The CDR3 is 13 residues long. CDR3 nucleotides: TGTGCCTGGACCCTTCCTAGCACAGATACGCAGTATTTT. Amino acid sequence: CAWTLPSTDTQYF. Complete variable domain (other parts from reference TRBV30 and TRBJ2-3): SQTIHQWPATLVQPVGSPLSLECTVEGTSNPNLYWYRQAAGRGLQLLFYSVGIGQISSEVPQNLSASRPQDRQFILSSKKLLLSDSGFYLCAWTLPSTDTQYFGPGTRLTVL.

The CDR3 DNA is TGTGCCAGCAGAGCTAGCGGGGGGGCGAATACGCAGTATTTT. This encodes CASRASGGANTQYF. V is TRBV28 and J is TRBJ2-3; 12 nucleotides agree with TRBD2. CDR3 length equals 14 residues. Germline loops: CDR1 MDHEN, CDR2 SYDVKM. The trim removed 6 bases at V and 7 bases at J, leaving 5 bases unmatched.

V and J are TRBV4-1 and TRBJ1-6, with TRBD1 identical over 8 bases. Germline V gene sequence: CDR1 MGHRA, CDR2 YSYEKL. J gave up 7 bases and V 0 bases, and 11 bases lay outside the gene matches. The CDR3 length is 18 residues. The CDR3, as DNA: TGCGCCAGCAGCCAAGATGAGAAGCGGGACAGGCAAAATTCACCCCTCCACTTT. This codes for CASSQDEKRDRQNSPLHF.

CDR3 region: CASSLRTGDSGANVLTF. The CDR3 nucleotides read TGCGCCAGCAGCTTAAGGACAGGGGACTCTGGGGCCAACGTCCTGACTTTC. The chain recombines TRBV5-1 with TRBJ2-6, with 9 bases identical to TRBD1. Germline CDR1 and CDR2: SGHRS and YFSETQ. This CDR3 spans 17 amino acids. Trimming took 2 bases from V and 0 from J; bases not matched to a gene: 3.

The chain carries TRBV5-1 and TRBJ1-3; 8 bases are a match to TRBD1. Germline assignment: CDR1 SGHRS and CDR2 YFSETQ. The CDR3 extends over 16 amino acids. Losses at the gene ends were 3 bases for V and 1 base for J; bases not matched to a gene: 6. The CDR3 nucleotides read TGCGCCAGCAGCTCTGGACAGGGTAAATCTGGAAACACCATATATTTT. Translating it yields CASSSGQGKSGNTIYF.

The J gene is TRBJ1-2, the V gene TRBV19; D call uncertain. This CDR3 has 14 amino acids. CDR1 and CDR2 (germline): LNHDA, SQIVND (reference sequence). V lost 3 bases to trimming and J lost 5 bases, with 13 bases between them. This CDR3 reads CASSIDVTAYGYTF. The CDR3 DNA reads TGTGCCAGTAGTATCGATGTGACTGCTTATGGCTACACCTTC.

This sequence joins TRBV30 and TRBJ2-1, with 7 nucleotides matching TRBD2. The J segment lost 1 base and the V segment lost 4 bases, leaving 16 bases of the junction unmatched. The germline gives CDR1 GTSNPN, CDR2 SVGIG (reference sequence). This CDR3 is built from 18 residues. The CDR3 DNA follows: TGTGCCTGGAAGCGGGGAGTTTATTCCTTAGTTTCCTACAATGAGCAGTTCTTC. Its protein is CAWKRGVYSLVSYNEQFF.

This chain's CDR3 is CASSTQGRVFTGELFF. In DNA form, the CDR3 reads TGTGCCAGTAGTACCCAGGGCAGGGTCTTCACCGGGGAGCTGTTTTTT. The V gene is TRBV19, the J gene TRBJ2-2; D is possibly TRBD1 (5 bases). This CDR3 has 16 amino acids. CDR1 is LNHDA, CDR2 SQIVND, per germline (reference sequence). Trimming shortened V by 4 bases and J by 4 bases, and 16 bases separated the two germline ends.